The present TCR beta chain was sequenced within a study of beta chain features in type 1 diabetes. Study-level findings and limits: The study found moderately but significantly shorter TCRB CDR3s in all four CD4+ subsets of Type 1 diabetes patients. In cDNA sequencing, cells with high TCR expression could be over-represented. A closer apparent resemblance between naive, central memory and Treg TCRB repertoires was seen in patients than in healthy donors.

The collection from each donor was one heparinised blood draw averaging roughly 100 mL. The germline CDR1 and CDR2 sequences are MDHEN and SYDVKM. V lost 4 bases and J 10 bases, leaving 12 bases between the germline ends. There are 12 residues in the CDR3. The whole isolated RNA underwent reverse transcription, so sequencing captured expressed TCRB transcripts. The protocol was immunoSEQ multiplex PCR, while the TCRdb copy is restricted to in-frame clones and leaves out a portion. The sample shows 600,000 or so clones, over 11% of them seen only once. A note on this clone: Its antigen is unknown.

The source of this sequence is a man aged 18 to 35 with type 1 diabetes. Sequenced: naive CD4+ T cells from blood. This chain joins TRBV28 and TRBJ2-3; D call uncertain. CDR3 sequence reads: CASSSAPGSQYF. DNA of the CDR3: TGTGCCAGCAGTTCAGCTCCCGGGTCGCAGTATTTT.